This T cell receptor (beta chain) was found in a study of cytomegalovirus exposure and HLA in healthy donors. Primers included in the PCR were 60 Vbeta and 13 Jbeta primers. TCRdb's table, derived via immunoSEQ multiplex PCR, lists solely in-frame clones and lacks some. Its table lists roughly 60,000 clones. Points from the study as a whole: In a later analysis, about 17,000 TCR beta sequences were associated with HLA alleles at 0.05 false discovery rate. Relative to equally common others, HLA-associated TCR beta chains showed greater clonal expansion in a later analysis.

On this clone itself: Its antigen remains unknown.

Looked up from germline, CDR1 is MNHEY and CDR2 is SVGAGI. This CDR3 is 10 amino acids long. Trimming removed 8 bases at V and 10 bases at J, with 9 bases between. The sequence was obtained from a woman aged 18-30 years in good health and CMV-seronegative. V usage is TRBV6-5 and J usage is TRBJ1-5; D is unclear. Sequenced input: PBMCs. In DNA form, the CDR3 reads TGTGCCAGCGGGCCGAACCCCCAGCATTTT. Amino acid sequence: CASGPNPQHF.